This entry is about one T cell receptor (beta chain). This entry comes from a study of blood T cell repertoires in COVID-19. Study-wide context: Samples came from the United States, Italy and Spain, spanning acute and convalescent COVID-19.

The table came from immunoSEQ multiplex PCR; TCRdb's copy has only in-frame clones and leaves some out. The table lists 60,000 to 70,000 clones, about 90% of them singletons. V was shortened by 4 bases and J by 6 bases, with 21 bases between the two germline ends. This CDR3 has 17 amino acids. Germline CDR1 is SEHNR and CDR2 is FQNEAQ (reference sequence). The chain recombines TRBV7-9 with TRBJ2-2, with a possible D match to TRBD2 (5 bases). The sequence was collected from a man aged 35 to 55 with COVID-19, enrolled during active disease. Sequencing was performed on peripheral blood. The CDR3 region has the DNA TGTGCCAGCAGCTCTCCCTTAAGGAGGTCACGCGCCGGGGAGCTGTTTTTT. Protein sequence: CASSSPLRRSRAGELFF.